Below, 18 T cell receptor beta chains from the same sample are listed, as sequenced in a study of OX40 agonist ivuxolimab in advanced cancers. Sequencing was performed with immunoSEQ multiplex PCR; in TCRdb, only in-frame clones are kept and a portion is missing. The repertoire includes around 15,000 clones, about 75% of them detected once, and 9.5% to 15% sits in the top ten. The sequencing used CD4+ or CD8+ T cells sorted from blood, collected in a trial of the OX40 agonist ivuxolimab. The receptor set was obtained from an adult with an advanced solid tumor such as melanoma, head and neck, liver or kidney cancer.

V gene TRBV5-5 combines with J gene TRBJ2-1; D gene unclear. CDR1 is SGHKS, CDR2 YYEKEE, per germline (reference sequence). Trimming removed 3 bases at V and 7 bases at J, with 23 bases between. The CDR3 has 17 amino acids. CDR3 amino acids: CASSSTGVWGSGNEQFF. The CDR3 DNA reads as TGTGCCAGCAGCTCCACCGGTGTCTGGGGAAGTGGGAATGAGCAGTTCTTC.

The chain has TRBV5-1 and TRBJ1-5; no definite D call. The V end lost 0 bases, the J end lost 3 bases, and 7 bases lay between the germline ends. Germline V gene sequence: CDR1 SGHRS, CDR2 YFSETQ. The CDR3 is made up of 14 amino acids. As DNA, the CDR3 is TGCGCCAGCAGCTTGGAGGCAAACAATCAGCCCCAGCATTTT. Translating it yields CASSLEANNQPQHF.

The rearrangement joins TRBV4-3 to TRBJ1-5; possibly TRBD1 for D (6 bases). This CDR3 has 15 amino acids. The germline gives CDR1 LGHNA, CDR2 YSLEER. Trimming removed 0 bases from V and 4 bases from J, with 10 bases in between. In DNA form, the CDR3 reads TGCGCCAGCAGCCAAGATCGTGACAGGAATCAGCCCCAGCATTTT. Translation: CASSQDRDRNQPQHF.

The V and J genes are TRBV7-9 and TRBJ2-7; D gene ambiguous. The germline gives CDR1 SEHNR, CDR2 FQNEAQ (reference sequence). There are 11 residues in the CDR3. Between the trimmed V and J ends, which lost 2 bases and 3 bases, there was a span of 2 bases. CDR3 nucleotide sequence: TGTGCCAGCAGCTTATTCTACGAGCAGTACTTC. This codes for CASSLFYEQYF.

J is TRBJ2-3 and V is TRBV4-1; D is unresolved. The CDR3 consists of 16 residues. Germline V gives CDR1 MGHRA, CDR2 YSYEKL. The V end was cut by 0 bases, the J end by 0 bases, with 10 bases between. The CDR3 sequence: CASSQDRGFSTDTQYF. CDR3 bases: TGCGCCAGCAGCCAAGACCGTGGATTTAGCACAGATACGCAGTATTTT.

This CDR3 reads CASSQTLGSHQPQHF. The CDR3 region has the DNA TGTGCCAGCAGCCAGACGCTGGGCAGTCACCAGCCCCAGCATTTT. The chain joins TRBV5-4 to TRBJ1-5; D gene unclear. V lost 4 bases to trimming and J lost 7 bases, with 18 bases between them. The CDR3 totals 15 residues. Germline V gene lookup returns CDR1 SGHNT and CDR2 YYREEE (reference sequence).

The V gene is TRBV6-5, the J gene TRBJ1-5; possible D gene TRBD1, 5 bases. This CDR3 contains 15 residues. Germline CDR1 and CDR2: MNHEY and SVGAGI. The V end lost 10 bases, the J end lost 0 bases, and 16 bases lay between the germline ends. The CDR3 DNA is TGTGCCACCTTTCTGGACATCCATAGCAATCAGCCCCAGCATTTT. It encodes CATFLDIHSNQPQHF.

This clone was seen a handful of times. This rearrangement joins TRBV19 to TRBJ1-5; perhaps TRBD1 as D (6 bases). The CDR3 extends over 13 amino acids. The germline CDR1 and CDR2 sequences are LNHDA and SQIVND (reference sequence). Trimming stripped 8 bases from V and 7 bases from J, with 15 bases between. The CDR3 region has the DNA TGTGCCAGTGAAGGGGGAGGTGAGCAGCCCCAGCATTTT. Translating gives CASEGGGEQPQHF.

This clone was recorded once. This chain uses TRBV5-6 with TRBJ2-7; 7 nucleotides align to TRBD1. CDR1 and CDR2 (germline): SGHDT, YYEEEE. This CDR3 is 15 amino acids long. Trimming removed 5 bases from V and 3 bases from J; junction bases left unmatched: 11. CDR3 amino acids: CASRRQGQGVYEQYF. The DNA for the CDR3 is TGTGCCAGCAGACGACAGGGTCAAGGTGTCTACGAGCAGTACTTC.

The rearrangement links TRBV5-8 to TRBJ2-7, with 9 bases that match TRBD1. The germline V gene has CDR1 SGHTS and CDR2 YDEGEE. This CDR3 spans 14 amino acids. The trim removed 1 base at V and 3 bases at J, leaving 2 bases unmatched. CDR3 DNA: TGTGCCAGCAGCTTGAGGGACAGGGTCTACGAGCAGTACTTC. It specifies CASSLRDRVYEQYF.

V usage is TRBV5-5 and J usage is TRBJ1-2; TRBD1 is a possible D gene (6 bases). Trimming stripped 2 bases from V and 4 bases from J, with 12 bases between. Per germline, CDR1 SGHKS and CDR2 YYEKEE (reference sequence). CDR3 size: 14 residues. In DNA form, the CDR3 reads TGTGCCAGCAGCTTATTCCAGGGGACCTATGGCTACACCTTC. It is translated as CASSLFQGTYGYTF.

The count of this clone is one. The chain carries TRBV11-3 and TRBJ2-6, with a tentative D call TRBD2 (6 bases). Germline V gene lookup returns CDR1 SGHNT and CDR2 YENEEA. The CDR3 loop spans 17 amino acids. Trimming removed 0 bases from V and 2 bases from J, with 11 bases in between. The CDR3 DNA follows: TGTGCCAGCAGCTTAGATTGGCGGAGGGCTGGGGCCAACGTCCTGACTTTC. Encoded protein: CASSLDWRRAGANVLTF.

CDR3 sequence: CASSLYSGGGEQYF. Written as DNA, the CDR3 is TGTGCCAGCAGTTTGTATAGCGGGGGAGGCGAGCAGTACTTC. The chain recombines TRBV27 with TRBJ2-7; 9 bases map to TRBD2. Germline CDR1 reads MNHEY; CDR2 reads SMNVEV (reference sequence). CDR3 length equals 14 residues. The V and J ends lost 3 bases and 6 bases, in that order; junction bases with no gene match: 6.

V usage is TRBV7-9 and J usage is TRBJ2-7; maybe TRBD1 (7 bases). CDR3 length: 14 residues. The ends were cut back, 3 bases at V and 3 bases at J, with 12 bases in the middle. In germline, CDR1 is SEHNR, CDR2 FQNEAQ (reference sequence). The CDR3 DNA sequence: TGTGCCAGCAGCTTGGGGGGACAGAACTACGAGCAGTACTTC. Its protein product is CASSLGGQNYEQYF.

CDR3 sequence reads: CASRSGLAGTDTQYF. CDR3 in DNA: TGTGCCAGCAGGTCCGGACTAGCGGGCACAGATACGCAGTATTTT. The chain uses TRBV6-9 and TRBJ2-3; TRBD2 matches 10 bases. V trimming: 6 bases; J trimming: 1 base; junction bases outside the gene matches: 4. The CDR3 contains 15 residues. Germline assignment: CDR1 MNHGY and CDR2 SVAAGI.

J is TRBJ2-7 and V is TRBV5-5, with a weak D call TRBD1 (5 bases). V gave up 5 bases and J gave up 2 bases, with 11 bases separating them. CDR1 and CDR2 from the germline V gene are SGHKS and YYEKEE (reference sequence). The CDR3 runs 13 residues. This CDR3 is CASSYRTTYEQYF. In nucleotides, the CDR3 is TGTGCCAGCAGTTACCGGACAACCTACGAGCAGTACTTC.

The CDR3 coding sequence is TGTGCCAGCAGCTTAGACAGGGGACAATCACCCCTCCACTTT. It specifies CASSLDRGQSPLHF. The chain recombines TRBV7-3 with TRBJ1-6; 8 bases are a match to TRBD1. Unmatched junction bases numbered 4, after V lost 2 bases and J lost 10 bases. Germline V gives CDR1 SGHTA, CDR2 FQGTGA. This CDR3 has 14 amino acids.

CDR3 coding DNA: TGTGCCAGCAGTGAAGCGTTAGTCCTTAATCAGCCCCAGCATTTT. This gives the protein CASSEALVLNQPQHF. V and J are TRBV2 and TRBJ1-5; D not resolved. The CDR3 is 15 amino acids. CDR1 is SNHLY and CDR2 is FYNNEI in the germline V gene. The ends were cut back, 0 bases at V and 4 bases at J, with 10 bases in the middle.